These 8 T cell receptor beta chains share one sample of origin, sequenced in a study of Graves' ophthalmopathy and Graves' hyperthyroidism. Beta-chain TCR CDR3 regions were amplified from RNA transcripts. HTBI primers primed a first-round RT-PCR, and a second-round multiplex PCR followed. A single record per CDR3 protein comes from TCRdb applying MiXCR to the multiplex PCR reads. The sample includes 350,000 to 400,000 distinct CDR3 sequences, 15% of them seen just once. The source material was peripheral blood. The origin of the receptors is a woman under 30 with stable Graves' hyperthyroidism.

The chain recombines TRBV28 with TRBJ1-1; 7 bases agree with TRBD1. The length of the CDR3 is 13 residues. Germline V gives CDR1 MDHEN, CDR2 SYDVKM. Trimming took 8 bases from V and 2 from J; bases not matched to a gene: 5. CDR3 amino acids: CASYGTANTEAFF. The CDR3 bases are TGTGCCAGCTACGGGACAGCAAACACTGAAGCTTTCTTT.

This clonotype was seen many times. V usage is TRBV11-2 and J usage is TRBJ2-2; 15 bases are shared with TRBD2. V shed 1 base, J shed 4 bases, and the junction held 7 bases outside the gene matches. CDR1 and CDR2 from the germline V gene are SGHAT and FQNNGV. The CDR3 loop spans 19 amino acids. The CDR3 loop reads CASSLVGLAGGPSTGELFF. The CDR3 coding sequence is TGTGCCAGCAGCTTAGTTGGACTAGCGGGGGGGCCGAGCACCGGGGAGCTGTTTTTT. The variable domain in full, with the rest retrieved from reference TRBV11-2 and TRBJ2-2, is EAGVAQSPRYKIIEKRQSVAFWCNPISGHATLYWYQQILGQGPKLLIQFQNNGVVDDSQLPKDRFSAERLKGVDSTLKIQPAKLEDSAVYLCASSLVGLAGGPSTGELFFGEGSRLTVL.

This chain connects TRBV7-9 to TRBJ1-5; D remains ambiguous. This CDR3 has 14 amino acids. Germline assignment: CDR1 SEHNR and CDR2 FQNEAQ (reference sequence). V dropped 3 bases and J dropped 6 bases, with 12 bases sitting between them. The DNA of the CDR3 is TGTGCCAGCAGCTTTTCGGAGGTTGGTCAGCCCCAGCATTTT. It yields the protein CASSFSEVGQPQHF.

This clonotype was counted many times. The chain joins TRBV6-2 or TRBV6-3 to TRBJ1-2; D may be TRBD1 (5 bases). Germline V gene data show CDR1 as MNHEY and CDR2 as SVGEGT. The V gene lost 6 bases and the J gene lost 4 bases, with 15 bases spanning the gap. The CDR3 consists of 14 residues. CDR3: CASRLPGAPYGYTF. Here the CDR3 DNA reads TGTGCCAGCAGGCTGCCCGGGGCGCCCTATGGCTACACCTTC.

Concerning this clonotype itself: A much larger clone is a single base away; this may be a read error. This chain joins TRBV11-2 and TRBJ2-6; 8 bases map to TRBD1. The junction had 7 bases not matched to a gene; V was cut back by 4 bases and J by 8 bases. The CDR3 spans 15 residues. Germline V gene sequence: CDR1 SGHAT, CDR2 FQNNGV. The CDR3 nucleotides read TGTGCCAGCAGCTCAATTAGGACAGGGACCAACGTCCTGACTTTC. It translates to CASSSIRTGTNVLTF.

In this sample, this clonotype turned up many times. The rearrangement joins TRBV20-1 to TRBJ1-5; D is unclear. Per germline, CDR1 DFQATT and CDR2 SNEGSKA (reference sequence). V gave up 0 bases and J gave up 5 bases, with 14 bases separating them. The CDR3 totals 15 residues. The CDR3 DNA is TGCAGTGCTAGAGATGTGAGGACGCAAGATCAGCCCCAGCATTTT. This translates into CSARDVRTQDQPQHF.

In this sample, this clonotype turned up many times. V usage is TRBV3-1 and J usage is TRBJ2-7; 8 nucleotides align to TRBD2. Germline V CDR1 and CDR2: LGHDT, YNNKEL (reference sequence). V lost 0 bases, J lost 6 bases, and 4 bases stayed unmatched. The CDR3 runs 14 residues. The CDR3 bases are TGTGCCAGCAGCCAAGATAGCGGGGTAAGCGAGCAGTACTTC. It encodes CASSQDSGVSEQYF.

The table lists this clonotype with a count of one. The chain links TRBV11-2 to TRBJ1-2; D unclear. CDR3 length equals 15 residues. Germline assignment: CDR1 SGHAT and CDR2 FQNNGV. The V gene lost 5 bases and the J gene lost 0 bases, with 13 bases spanning the gap. Written as DNA, the CDR3 is TGTGCCAGCAGCGGAGAAGCGGTTTCTAACTATGGCTACACCTTC. This encodes CASSGEAVSNYGYTF. The full variable domain, rest sourced from reference TRBV11-2 and TRBJ1-2, is EAGVAQSPRYKIIEKRQSVAFWCNPISGHATLYWYQQILGQGPKLLIQFQNNGVVDDSQLPKDRFSAERLKGVDSTLKIQPAKLEDSAVYLCASSGEAVSNYGYTFGSGTRLTVV.